These 18 T cell receptor beta chains were all obtained from the same sample, sequenced in a study of Graves' ophthalmopathy and Graves' hyperthyroidism. As the template, RNA transcripts were used to amplify TCR beta CDR3 regions. Amplification began with first-round RT-PCR using HTBI primers, then second-round multiplex PCR was performed. TCRdb ran MiXCR on the multiplex PCR reads and lists one entry per CDR3 protein. This table holds some 1.1 million distinct CDR3 sequences, about 35% found once. Sequenced sample: peripheral blood or thyroid tissue (not recorded which). The origin of the receptors is an adult man with Graves' hyperthyroidism.

On this clonotype: At one end the junction does not follow the germline gene, possibly because of a read error. The gene calls are TRBV2 and TRBJ2-5, with no clear D. The CDR3 is 13 residues long. Germline V lookup: CDR1 SNHLY, CDR2 FYNNEI. The CDR3 loop is CASSDMAKTEAFF. The DNA for the CDR3 is TGTGCCAGCAGTGATATGGCTAAAACTGAAGCCTTCTTT.

This clonotype showed up many times. This rearrangement joins TRBV19 to TRBJ1-1; tentative D call: TRBD1 (6 bases). The ends were cut back, 0 bases at V and 0 bases at J, with 8 bases in the middle. The CDR3 spans 15 residues. Germline CDR1 reads LNHDA; CDR2 reads SQIVND (reference sequence). The CDR3 is CASSIDRGVNTEAFF. In nucleotides, the CDR3 is TGTGCCAGTAGTATAGACAGGGGAGTGAACACTGAAGCTTTCTTT.

In nucleotides, the CDR3 is TGTGCCAGCAAGCCGGGACAAAAAGCTTTCTTT. Translated: CASKPGQKAFF. The gene calls are TRBV12-3 or TRBV12-4 and TRBJ1-1; weak D call: TRBD1 (6 bases). The CDR3 loop spans 11 amino acids. Trimming removed 7 bases from V and 9 bases from J, with 12 bases in between.

This clonotype was seen many times. The chain carries TRBV4-3 and TRBJ2-5; no definite D call. This CDR3 spans 13 amino acids. Between the trimmed V and J ends, which lost 1 base and 0 bases, there was a span of 3 bases. Germline V gene sequence: CDR1 LGHNA, CDR2 YSLEER. The CDR3 protein is CASSQGDQETQYF. CDR3 DNA: TGCGCCAGCAGCCAAGGGGACCAAGAGACCCAGTACTTC.

This clonotype was picked up many times. The chain uses TRBV5-1 and TRBJ2-5; 9 bases are shared with TRBD1. The CDR3 consists of 15 residues. CDR1 is SGHRS and CDR2 is YFSETQ in the germline V gene. The V gene end was trimmed by 3 bases and the J gene end by 4 bases; junction bases not matched to a gene: 7. DNA for the CDR3: TGCGCCAGCAGCTCCACACCGGGACAGGGAGAGACCCAGTACTTC. It yields the protein CASSSTPGQGETQYF.

This clonotype has at least ten counts. The V call is TRBV7-7, the J call TRBJ2-5; D possibly corresponds to TRBD2 (6 bases). The V gene lost 1 base and the J gene lost 1 base, with 13 bases spanning the gap. CDR3 length equals 16 residues. Germline V gene lookup returns CDR1 SSHAT and CDR2 FNYEAQ (reference sequence). The CDR3 region is CASSLVGEEGQETQYF. The CDR3 DNA sequence: TGTGCCAGCAGCTTAGTAGGGGAGGAGGGCCAAGAGACCCAGTACTTC.

In its sample, this clonotype was seen a few times. The rearrangement links TRBV14 to TRBJ1-2, with a possible D match to TRBD1 (6 bases). Germline assignment: CDR1 SGHDN and CDR2 FVKESK. Trimming took off 5 bases at V and 6 bases at J, with 13 bases between the two ends. The length of the CDR3 is 13 residues. CDR3 in amino acids: CASSSTGRHGYTF. CDR3 sequence (DNA): TGTGCCAGCAGCAGTACAGGGAGGCATGGCTACACCTTC.

This clonotype was seen more than once but under ten times. The J gene is TRBJ1-5, the V gene TRBV7-9; the match to TRBD1 covers 12 bases. Germline trimming cut 7 bases from V and 4 bases from J; bases unmatched to any gene: 8. Germline V CDR1 and CDR2: SEHNR, FQNEAQ (reference sequence). The CDR3 totals 16 residues. CDR3 amino acids: CASKVWDRGQNQPQHF. CDR3 nucleotide sequence: TGTGCCAGCAAGGTTTGGGACAGGGGGCAGAATCAGCCCCAGCATTTT. The full variable domain, in which reference TRBV7-9 and TRBJ1-5 provide the parts outside the CDR3, is DTGVSQNPRHKITKRGQNVTFRCDPISEHNRLYWYRQTLGQGPEFLTYFQNEAQLEKSRLLSDRFSAERPKGSFSTLEIQRTEQGDSAMYLCASKVWDRGQNQPQHFGDGTRLSIL.

The chain is built from TRBV19 and TRBJ1-1, with 10 bases lining up with TRBD1. Germline V CDR1 and CDR2: LNHDA, SQIVND (reference sequence). J was trimmed by 0 bases and V by 6 bases; bases with no gene match: 10. This CDR3 comprises 17 residues. Written as DNA, the CDR3 is TGTGCCAGTAGAAGCCGGGGGACAGGGGTCATGAACACTGAAGCTTTCTTT. Translation: CASRSRGTGVMNTEAFF.

This clonotype was seen at least ten times. The V and J genes are TRBV6-1 and TRBJ1-5, with a tentative D call TRBD1 (5 bases). This CDR3 spans 13 amino acids. CDR1 MNHNS and CDR2 SASEGT come from the germline V gene. Trimming left V 2 bases short and J 7 bases short, with 9 bases between. The CDR3 loop is CASSEFREQPQHF. CDR3 nucleotide sequence: TGTGCCAGCAGTGAATTCAGGGAGCAGCCCCAGCATTTT.

Comment on this clonotype: Likely a read error: the CDR3 ends without its conserved phenylalanine or tryptophan. The chain employs TRBV5-6 and TRBJ2-7; maybe TRBD1 (6 bases). The CDR3 totals 14 residues. V shed 1 base and J shed 7 bases, with 15 bases lying between them. The germline V gene encodes CDR1 SGHDT and CDR2 YYEEEE. CDR3 amino acids: CASSLPQGTKEQYL. The CDR3, as DNA: TGTGCCAGCAGCTTGCCACAGGGAACTAAAGAGCAGTACCTC.

The gene calls are TRBV29-1 and TRBJ1-1; 7 nucleotides match TRBD1. The CDR3 spans 15 residues. J gave up 5 bases and V 4 bases, and 13 bases lay outside the gene matches. Germline CDR1 SQVTM, CDR2 ANQGSEA. This chain's CDR3 is CSVAGKGDRVTEAFF. The CDR3 nucleotides read TGCAGCGTTGCAGGGAAGGGTGACAGGGTAACTGAAGCTTTCTTT.

This clonotype was recorded a few times. A read error may be the cause here, since a much bigger clone is one base away. The CDR3 does not close with the conserved phenylalanine or tryptophan, likely indicating a read error. The chain joins TRBV7-2 to TRBJ2-5, with a weak D call TRBD2 (6 bases). The CDR3 runs to 14 residues. The germline gives CDR1 SGHTA, CDR2 FQGNSA. V lost 8 bases and J lost 4, with 17 bases in between. CDR3 nucleotide sequence: TGTGCCAGCGGGCCCAACCGACTAGTAGAGACCCAGTACTCC. Encoded protein: CASGPNRLVETQYS.

This clonotype was detected many times. The V gene is TRBV20-1, the J gene TRBJ1-5; the D is unclear. V dropped 3 bases and J dropped 3 bases, with 15 bases sitting between them. The CDR3 is 15 residues long. CDR1 is DFQATT and CDR2 is SNEGSKA in the germline V gene (reference sequence). Here the CDR3 DNA reads TGCAGTGCTAGCGACCCGGACCGATACAATCAGCCCCAGCATTTT. It codes for CSASDPDRYNQPQHF.

The rearrangement uses TRBV25-1 and TRBJ1-5; D possibly corresponds to TRBD1 (6 bases). V shed 5 bases and J shed 9 bases, with 23 bases lying between them. The CDR3 has 16 amino acids. In germline, CDR1 is MGHDK, CDR2 SYGVNS. The chain's CDR3 is CASSSPGTPARSPQHF. In DNA, the CDR3 is TGTGCCAGCAGTTCCCCCGGGACACCAGCAAGGTCGCCCCAGCATTTT.

V and J are TRBV7-3 and TRBJ2-3; D remains unclear. Germline-derived CDR1 and CDR2 are SGHTA and FQGTGA. The CDR3 has 13 residues. The V gene lost 5 bases and the J gene lost 2 bases, with 8 bases spanning the gap. CDR3: CASSPTTTDTQYF. The CDR3, as DNA: TGTGCCAGCAGCCCCACAACCACAGATACGCAGTATTTT. The full variable domain, in which reference TRBV7-3 and TRBJ2-3 provide the parts outside the CDR3, is GAGVSQTPSNKVTEKGKYVELRCDPISGHTALYWYRQSLGQGPEFLIYFQGTGAADDSGLPNDRFFAVRPEGSVSTLKIQRTERGDSAVYLCASSPTTTDTQYFGPGTRLTVL.

This clonotype was counted many times. The chain is built from TRBV2 and TRBJ2-5, with D possibly matching TRBD1 (6 bases). The CDR3 extends over 15 amino acids. From germline, CDR1 is SNHLY and CDR2 FYNNEI. The V end lost 4 bases, the J end lost 2 bases, and 14 bases lay between the germline ends. The CDR3, as DNA: TGTGCCAGCAGTGCGCGGACAGCGTATCAAGAGACCCAGTACTTC. Translating gives CASSARTAYQETQYF.

This clonotype was detected only once. A read error may account for a junction end that differs from germline. The CDR3, as DNA: TGCAGTGCTGGAGACGGGGCGGGAGGGCGGCAAGAGACCCAGTACTTC. It encodes CSAGDGAGGRQETQYF. This chain connects TRBV20-1 to TRBJ2-5; 9 nucleotides line up with TRBD2. The CDR3 spans 16 residues. Germline V gene sequence: CDR1 DFQATT, CDR2 SNEGSKA (reference sequence).